What follows are 27 T cell receptor beta chains derived from one specimen sequenced in a study of blood T cell repertoires in COVID-19. The repertoire was sequenced with immunoSEQ multiplex PCR; TCRdb's copy has only in-frame clones and lacks some. Of some 230,000 clones in the sample, 65% to 90% were seen once. Material for sequencing was peripheral blood. These receptors were taken from a woman between 50 and 59 years old with acute or convalescent COVID-19.

The chain is built from TRBV20-1 and TRBJ2-3; TRBD2 aligns across 7 bases. The germline V gene has CDR1 DFQATT and CDR2 SNEGSKA (reference sequence). Losses at the gene ends were 3 bases for V and 4 bases for J; bases not matched to a gene: 4. CDR3 length: 13 amino acids. CDR3 bases: TGCAGTGCTAGTTCGGGAGGTTCAGATACGCAGTATTTT. This translates into CSASSGGSDTQYF.

This clone was seen a few times. The chain employs TRBV18 and TRBJ2-1, with 9 bases fitting TRBD2. CDR1 is KGHSH, CDR2 LQKENI, per germline. Losses at the gene ends were 3 bases for V and 6 bases for J; bases not matched to a gene: 6. CDR3 length equals 15 residues. The CDR3 sequence: CASSPGLARGNEQFF. The CDR3 bases are TGTGCCAGCTCACCGGGACTAGCTCGGGGCAATGAGCAGTTCTTC.

This clone is a singleton in its sample. The chain uses TRBV7-3 and TRBJ1-6; 11 nucleotides agree with TRBD1. The length of the CDR3 is 15 residues. The germline gives CDR1 SGHTA, CDR2 FQGTGA. J lost 9 bases, V lost 5 bases, and 6 bases had no gene match. In DNA, the CDR3 is TGTGCCAGCAGCCAAGGACAGGGGGCGTCTTCACCCCTCCACTTT. This translates into CASSQGQGASSPLHF.

This sequence joins TRBV5-1 and TRBJ1-4; D uncertain. The germline V and J ends were trimmed by 4 bases and 6 bases, with 13 bases remaining between them. The CDR3 runs 14 residues. Germline V gives CDR1 SGHRS, CDR2 YFSETQ. CDR3 bases: TGCGCCAGCAGCCGGGAAATCCGGGATGAAAAACTGTTTTTT. It specifies CASSREIRDEKLFF.

This clone was picked up a small number of times. The chain recombines TRBV18 with TRBJ1-3, with 7 bases fitting TRBD1. Unmatched junction bases numbered 13, after V lost 4 bases and J lost 4 bases. The CDR3 loop spans 17 amino acids. The germline gives CDR1 KGHSH, CDR2 LQKENI. The CDR3 loop reads CASSRSNTGAAGNTIYF. The CDR3 DNA follows: TGTGCCAGCTCACGAAGCAACACAGGGGCAGCAGGAAACACCATATATTTT. Supplemented by reference TRBV18 and TRBJ1-3, the full variable domain reads NAGVMQNPRHLVRRRGQEARLRCSPMKGHSHVYWYRQLPEEGLKFMVYLQKENIIDESGMPKERFSAEFPKEGPSILRIQQVVRGDSAAYFCASSRSNTGAAGNTIYFGEGSWLTVV.

The gene calls are TRBV30 and TRBJ2-5; 8 nucleotides line up with TRBD2. CDR3 length equals 14 residues. The V gene end was trimmed by 4 bases and the J gene end by 2 bases; junction bases not matched to a gene: 6. The germline V gene encodes CDR1 GTSNPN and CDR2 SVGIG (reference sequence). The CDR3 sequence is CAWTSGGSQETQYF. Written as DNA, the CDR3 is TGTGCCTGGACGTCGGGGGGGTCTCAAGAGACCCAGTACTTC.

The chain couples TRBV19 to TRBJ2-1; TRBD1 aligns across 8 bases. The CDR3 is 14 residues long. Germline CDR1 reads LNHDA; CDR2 reads SQIVND (reference sequence). The junction had 5 bases not matched to a gene; V was cut back by 6 bases and J by 4 bases. CDR3 protein: CASRGGQAYNEQFF. CDR3 bases: TGTGCCAGTAGGGGGGGACAGGCTTACAATGAGCAGTTCTTC.

The chain employs TRBV25-1 and TRBJ2-5; the match to TRBD2 covers 7 bases. The germline gives CDR1 MGHDK, CDR2 SYGVNS. This CDR3 is built from 12 residues. DNA for the CDR3: TGTGGCAGAACTAGCGACCAAGAGACCCAGTACTTC. The encoded protein is CGRTSDQETQYF.

The chain is built from TRBV18 and TRBJ2-3, with 12 bases aligning to TRBD2. This CDR3 is 16 amino acids long. J lost 6 bases, V lost 1 base, and 5 bases had no gene match. Looked up from germline, CDR1 is KGHSH and CDR2 is LQKENI. The DNA for the CDR3 is TGTGCCAGCTCACCACGCACTAGCGGGGGGACTGATACGCAGTATTTT. Translating it yields CASSPRTSGGTDTQYF.

The rearrangement links TRBV27 to TRBJ2-2; 11 bases align to TRBD2. V was clipped by 5 bases and J by 5 bases; unmatched bases: 7. The CDR3 spans 16 residues. Germline V gene sequence: CDR1 MNHEY, CDR2 SMNVEV (reference sequence). CDR3 sequence reads: CASSLRPSGRTGELFF. DNA of the CDR3: TGTGCCAGCAGTCTCCGCCCTAGCGGGAGGACCGGGGAGCTGTTTTTT.

The rearrangement uses TRBV15 and TRBJ2-7, with 11 positions matching TRBD1. V gave up 3 bases and J gave up 5 bases; unmatched junction bases: 3. Germline-derived CDR1 and CDR2 are LNHNV and YYDKDF (reference sequence). This CDR3 region has 14 residues. CDR3 nucleotide sequence: TGTGCCACCAGCAGGGGGACAGGGGGAAACGAGCAGTACTTC. This codes for CATSRGTGGNEQYF.

This clone was seen a single time. The rearrangement links TRBV28 to TRBJ1-2; maybe TRBD1 (5 bases). CDR1 and CDR2 (germline): MDHEN, SYDVKM. This CDR3 spans 13 amino acids. V gave up 6 bases and J gave up 8 bases, with 16 bases separating them. CDR3 in DNA: TGTGCCAGCAGCCCAGGGATGAAGCACGGCTACACCTTC. This gives the protein CASSPGMKHGYTF.

This clone occurred once. This chain uses TRBV30 with TRBJ2-7; TRBD1 agrees at 9 bases. Trimming removed 3 bases from V and 4 bases from J; junction bases left unmatched: 4. Germline assignment: CDR1 GTSNPN and CDR2 SVGIG (reference sequence). The CDR3 totals 13 residues. CDR3 in amino acids: CAWSGTGIYEQYF. DNA for the CDR3: TGTGCCTGGAGCGGGACAGGGATTTACGAGCAGTACTTC. Filled out from reference TRBV30 and TRBJ2-7, the complete variable domain reads SQTIHQWPATLVQPVGSPLSLECTVEGTSNPNLYWYRQAAGRGLQLLFYSVGIGQISSEVPQNLSASRPQDRQFILSSKKLLLSDSGFYLCAWSGTGIYEQYFGPGTRLTVT.

This rearrangement joins TRBV4-1 to TRBJ1-5; D not certain. CDR3 length equals 13 residues. V was shortened by 0 bases and J by 7 bases, with 7 bases between the two germline ends. Germline-derived CDR1 and CDR2 are MGHRA and YSYEKL. CDR3 residues: CASSQEYSQPQHF. CDR3 bases: TGCGCCAGCAGCCAAGAATATTCGCAGCCCCAGCATTTT.

The CDR3 DNA reads TGTGCCAGCAGCCAAGTCAGGGCGGGGGGGAACACTGAAGCTTTCTTT. Protein product: CASSQVRAGGNTEAFF. The chain joins TRBV4-2 to TRBJ1-1; perhaps TRBD1 as D (5 bases). Germline-derived CDR1 and CDR2 are LGHNA and YNFKEQ. The CDR3 loop spans 16 amino acids. Between the trimmed V and J ends, which lost 1 base and 1 base, there was a span of 13 bases.

This chain uses TRBV6-5 with TRBJ2-4, with D tentatively TRBD1 (6 bases). The CDR3 runs 14 residues. Trimming left V 8 bases short and J 6 bases short, with 17 bases between. Germline assignment: CDR1 MNHEY and CDR2 SVGAGI. CDR3 bases: TGTGCCAGCGGACCGGGACACCAGACAAACATTCAGTACTTC. Protein product: CASGPGHQTNIQYF.

The chain joins TRBV6-1 to TRBJ1-1, with no clear D. From germline, CDR1 is MNHNS and CDR2 SASEGT. The CDR3 sequence is 11 residues long. V was trimmed by 3 bases and J by 7 bases, leaving 6 bases between them. CDR3 DNA sequence: TGTGCCAGCAGTGATGTTAGTGAAGCTTTCTTT. Protein: CASSDVSEAFF.

A single count supports this clone. The CDR3 region has the DNA TGTGCCAGCAGCCAGAAATTATTAGATGTTGGGGAGCTGTTTTTT. This codes for CASSQKLLDVGELFF. This chain uses TRBV4-2 with TRBJ2-2; the D is unclear. V was shortened by 3 bases and J by 8 bases, with 16 bases between the two germline ends. Germline CDR1 reads LGHNA; CDR2 reads YNFKEQ. There are 15 residues in the CDR3.

The chain joins TRBV30 to TRBJ1-1; a possible D gene is TRBD1 (5 bases). CDR1 and CDR2 (germline): GTSNPN, SVGIG (reference sequence). This CDR3 comprises 14 residues. V shed 0 bases and J shed 1 base, with 9 bases lying between them. The CDR3 DNA follows: TGTGCCTGGAGTGTCGGACATCCGAACACTGAAGCTTTCTTT. This encodes CAWSVGHPNTEAFF.

The rearrangement joins TRBV5-1 to TRBJ1-2; 10 positions agree with TRBD1. Germline assignment: CDR1 SGHRS and CDR2 YFSETQ. This CDR3 has 14 residues. V lost 4 bases, J lost 4 bases, and 4 bases stayed unmatched. The CDR3 DNA is TGCGCCAGCAGCCCACGACAGGGGGCCTATGGCTACACCTTC. Residues: CASSPRQGAYGYTF.

The chain uses TRBV6-5 and TRBJ1-5, with no clear D. This CDR3 spans 13 amino acids. The V end was cut by 6 bases, the J end by 4 bases, with 10 bases between. Per germline, CDR1 MNHEY and CDR2 SVGAGI. Written as DNA, the CDR3 is TGTGCCAGCAGCGGTCCGGGGAATCAGCCCCAGCATTTT. This translates into CASSGPGNQPQHF.

This clone has just one count. V and J are TRBV28 and TRBJ1-2, with D tentatively TRBD1 (5 bases). Between the trimmed V and J ends, which lost 10 bases and 5 bases, there was a span of 14 bases. There are 12 residues in the CDR3. CDR1 is MDHEN, CDR2 SYDVKM, per germline. Here the CDR3 reads CAIIGGEYGYTF. CDR3 bases: TGTGCCATCATCGGGGGAGAGTATGGCTACACCTTC.

This chain uses TRBV6-1 with TRBJ2-2; D unclear. This CDR3 region has 13 residues. Germline CDR1 is MNHNS and CDR2 is SASEGT. V was clipped by 2 bases and J by 10 bases, with 11 bases between them. Here the CDR3 reads CASSERVPSELFF. The CDR3 coding sequence is TGTGCCAGCAGTGAACGGGTTCCGTCGGAGCTGTTTTTT.

The rearrangement links TRBV19 to TRBJ2-7, with D possibly being TRBD2 (6 bases). CDR1 and CDR2 from the germline V gene are LNHDA and SQIVND (reference sequence). The V gene lost 6 bases and the J gene lost 1 base, with 22 bases spanning the gap. There are 17 residues in the CDR3. CDR3 in amino acids: CASSLSLRDSSSYEQYF. The CDR3 DNA is TGTGCCAGTAGCCTCTCTCTCCGGGACTCCAGTTCCTACGAGCAGTACTTC. The full variable domain, rest sourced from reference TRBV19 and TRBJ2-7, is DGGITQSPKYLFRKEGQNVTLSCEQNLNHDAMYWYRQDPGQGLRLIYYSQIVNDFQKGDIAEGYSVSREKKESFPLTVTSAQKNPTAFYLCASSLSLRDSSSYEQYFGPGTRLTVT.

The chain recombines TRBV5-1 with TRBJ2-7; a possible D gene is TRBD1 (6 bases). Germline V gene data show CDR1 as SGHRS and CDR2 as YFSETQ. V was clipped by 4 bases and J by 4 bases, with 9 bases between them. CDR3 length equals 12 residues. The CDR3 reads CASSPGVYEQYF. The CDR3 DNA reads as TGCGCCAGCAGCCCAGGGGTATACGAGCAGTACTTC.

The rearrangement links TRBV29-1 to TRBJ2-5, with 11 bases fitting TRBD2. The germline gives CDR1 SQVTM, CDR2 ANQGSEA. V was pared by 8 bases and J by 1 base, with 15 bases of the junction left unmatched. The CDR3 has 17 residues. Here the CDR3 DNA reads TGCAGCACTTCTGGTCTAGCGGGAGGTACGCCCCAAGAGACCCAGTACTTC. It codes for CSTSGLAGGTPQETQYF.

This chain uses TRBV6-5 with TRBJ1-2; the D gene is possibly TRBD1 (5 bases). V lost 2 bases, J lost 4 bases, and 14 bases lay in between. Germline V CDR1 and CDR2: MNHEY, SVGAGI. The CDR3 is 15 residues long. The CDR3 sequence: CASSYKLGPGYGYTF. The CDR3 coding sequence is TGTGCCAGCAGTTACAAGCTGGGGCCTGGCTATGGCTACACCTTC.